This T cell receptor beta chain is drawn from a study of control samples from healthy donors and cancer patients. Libraries were prepared by immunoSEQ multiplex PCR; TCRdb keeps only in-frame clonotypes and omits some of them. The sample carries around 63,000 clones, over 75% recorded once. Source material: PBMCs. The receptor comes from a woman aged 50 to 65 with head and neck cancer.

CDR3 DNA sequence: TGTGCCAGCAGCCAAGACGGAGGGGGACATAGCTACACCTTC. Protein sequence: CASSQDGGGHSYTF. The V call is TRBV3-1 (or the pseudogene TRBV3-2), the J call TRBJ1-2, with a possible D match to TRBD1 (6 bases). The V gene's germline CDR1 is LGHDT and CDR2 YNNKEL (reference sequence). With 0 bases removed from V and 9 bases from J, the gap between germline ends came to 14 bases. This CDR3 has 14 residues.